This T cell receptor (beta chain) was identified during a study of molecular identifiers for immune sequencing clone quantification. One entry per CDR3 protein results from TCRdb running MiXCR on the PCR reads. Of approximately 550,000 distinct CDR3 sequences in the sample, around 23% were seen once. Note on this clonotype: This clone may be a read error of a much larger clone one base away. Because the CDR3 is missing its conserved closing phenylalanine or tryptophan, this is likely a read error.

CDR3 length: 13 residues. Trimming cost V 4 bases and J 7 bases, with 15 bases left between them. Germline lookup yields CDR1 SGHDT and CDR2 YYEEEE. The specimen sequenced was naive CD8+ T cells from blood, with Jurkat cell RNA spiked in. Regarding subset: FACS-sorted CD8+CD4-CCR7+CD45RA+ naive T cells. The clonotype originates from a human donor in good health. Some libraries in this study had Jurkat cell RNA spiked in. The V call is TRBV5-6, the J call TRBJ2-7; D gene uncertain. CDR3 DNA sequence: TGTGCCAGCAGCATCAAGGGTCCCCTGGAGCAGTACCTC. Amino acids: CASSIKGPLEQYL.